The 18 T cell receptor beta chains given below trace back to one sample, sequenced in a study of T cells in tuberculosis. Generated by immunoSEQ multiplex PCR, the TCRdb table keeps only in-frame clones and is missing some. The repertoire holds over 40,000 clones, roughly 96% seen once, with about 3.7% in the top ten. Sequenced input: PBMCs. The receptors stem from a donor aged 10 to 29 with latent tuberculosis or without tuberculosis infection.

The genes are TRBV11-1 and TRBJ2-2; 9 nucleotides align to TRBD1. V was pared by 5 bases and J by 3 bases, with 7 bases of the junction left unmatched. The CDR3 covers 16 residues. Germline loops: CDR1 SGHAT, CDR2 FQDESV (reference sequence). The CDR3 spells CASSPGQGRDTGELFF. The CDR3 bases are TGTGCCAGCAGCCCCGGACAGGGGCGAGACACCGGGGAGCTGTTTTTT.

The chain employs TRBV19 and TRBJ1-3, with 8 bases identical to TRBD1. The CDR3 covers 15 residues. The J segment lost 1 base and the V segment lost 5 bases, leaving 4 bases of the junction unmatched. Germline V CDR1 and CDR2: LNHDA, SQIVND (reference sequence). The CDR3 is CASSDRGPSGNTIYF. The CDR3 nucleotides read TGTGCCAGTAGTGACAGGGGACCTTCTGGAAACACCATATATTTT.

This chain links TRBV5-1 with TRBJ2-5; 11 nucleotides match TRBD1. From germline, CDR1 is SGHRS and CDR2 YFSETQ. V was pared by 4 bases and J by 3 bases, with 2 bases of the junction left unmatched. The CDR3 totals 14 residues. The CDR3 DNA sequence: TGCGCCAGCAGCATGGGACAGGGGGAAGAGACCCAGTACTTC. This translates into CASSMGQGEETQYF.

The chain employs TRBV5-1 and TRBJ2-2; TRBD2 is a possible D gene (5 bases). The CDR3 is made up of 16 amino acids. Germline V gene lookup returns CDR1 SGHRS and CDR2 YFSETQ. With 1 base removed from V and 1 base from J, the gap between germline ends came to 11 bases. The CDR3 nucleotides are TGCGCCAGCAGCTTGTTCAGCGGCGTGAACACCGGGGAGCTGTTTTTT. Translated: CASSLFSGVNTGELFF.

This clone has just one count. CDR3 in DNA: TGCGCCAGCCGCCTGAGGGACAGGGGAGACTATGGCTACACCTTC. As protein: CASRLRDRGDYGYTF. This rearrangement joins TRBV5-1 to TRBJ1-2; 10 positions match TRBD1. This CDR3 contains 15 residues. V was clipped by 7 bases and J by 3 bases; unmatched bases: 9. The germline V gene has CDR1 SGHRS and CDR2 YFSETQ. The full variable domain, completed using reference TRBV5-1 and TRBJ1-2, is KAGVTQTPRYLIKTRGQQVTLSCSPISGHRSVSWYQQTPGQGLQFLFEYFSETQRNKGNFPGRFSGRQFSNSRSEMNVSTLELGDSALYLCASRLRDRGDYGYTFGSGTRLTVV.

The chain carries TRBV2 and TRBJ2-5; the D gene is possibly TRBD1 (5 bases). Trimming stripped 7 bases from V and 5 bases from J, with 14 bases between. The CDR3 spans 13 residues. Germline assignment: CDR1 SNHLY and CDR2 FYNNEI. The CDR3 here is CASTKGFTETQYF. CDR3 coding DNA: TGTGCCAGCACCAAGGGGTTTACGGAGACCCAGTACTTC.

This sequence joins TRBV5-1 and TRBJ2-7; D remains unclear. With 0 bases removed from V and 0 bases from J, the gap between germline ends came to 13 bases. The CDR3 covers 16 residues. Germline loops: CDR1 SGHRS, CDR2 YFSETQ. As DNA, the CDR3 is TGCGCCAGCAGCTTGGAGGCCAGGCCAGGCTCCTACGAGCAGTACTTC. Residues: CASSLEARPGSYEQYF.

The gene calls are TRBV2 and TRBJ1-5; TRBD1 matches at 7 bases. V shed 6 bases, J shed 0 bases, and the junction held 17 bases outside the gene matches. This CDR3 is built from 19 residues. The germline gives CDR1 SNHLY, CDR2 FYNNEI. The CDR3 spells CASSQLTGAHVFSNQPQHF. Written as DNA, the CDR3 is TGTGCCAGCAGCCAACTCACAGGGGCGCACGTCTTTAGCAATCAGCCCCAGCATTTT.

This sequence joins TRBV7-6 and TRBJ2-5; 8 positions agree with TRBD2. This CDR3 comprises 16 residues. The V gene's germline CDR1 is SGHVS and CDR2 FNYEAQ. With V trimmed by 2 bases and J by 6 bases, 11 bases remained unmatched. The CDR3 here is CASSLKAGGSGKTQYF. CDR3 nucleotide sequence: TGTGCCAGCAGCTTAAAGGCGGGAGGATCAGGGAAGACCCAGTACTTC. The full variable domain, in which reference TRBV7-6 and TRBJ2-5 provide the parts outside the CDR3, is GAGVSQSPRYKVTKRGQDVALRCDPISGHVSLYWYRQALGQGPEFLTYFNYEAQQDKSGLPNDRFSAERPEGSISTLTIQRTEQRDSAMYRCASSLKAGGSGKTQYFGPGTRLLVL.

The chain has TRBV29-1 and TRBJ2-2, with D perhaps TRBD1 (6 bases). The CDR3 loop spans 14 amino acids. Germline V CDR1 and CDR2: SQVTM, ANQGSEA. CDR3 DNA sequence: TGCAGAACCCCCAGGGGAAGACACACCGGGGAGCTGTTTTTT. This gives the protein CRTPRGRHTGELFF.

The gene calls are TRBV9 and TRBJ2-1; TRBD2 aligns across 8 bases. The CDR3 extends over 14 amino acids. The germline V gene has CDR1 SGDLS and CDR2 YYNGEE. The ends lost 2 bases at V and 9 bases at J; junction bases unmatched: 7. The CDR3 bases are TGTGCCAGCAGCGTCAGCGGGGGACGAATTGAGCAGTTCTTC. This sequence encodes CASSVSGGRIEQFF. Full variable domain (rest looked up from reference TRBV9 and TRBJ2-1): DSGVTQTPKHLITATGQRVTLRCSPRSGDLSVYWYQQSLDQGLQFLIQYYNGEERAKGNILERFSAQQFPDLHSELNLSSLELGDSALYFCASSVSGGRIEQFFGPGTRLTVL.

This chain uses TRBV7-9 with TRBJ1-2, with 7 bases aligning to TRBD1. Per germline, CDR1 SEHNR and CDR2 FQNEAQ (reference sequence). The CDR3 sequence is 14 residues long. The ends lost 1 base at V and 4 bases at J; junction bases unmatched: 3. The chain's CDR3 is CASSLGEGAYGYTF. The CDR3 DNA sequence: TGTGCCAGCAGCTTAGGTGAGGGGGCCTATGGCTACACCTTC.

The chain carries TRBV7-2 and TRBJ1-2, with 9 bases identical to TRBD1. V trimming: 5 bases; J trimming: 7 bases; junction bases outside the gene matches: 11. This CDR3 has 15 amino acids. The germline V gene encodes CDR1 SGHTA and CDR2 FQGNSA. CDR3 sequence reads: CASSRGGQGWAGYTF. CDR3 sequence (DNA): TGTGCCAGCAGCCGTGGGGGACAGGGTTGGGCTGGCTACACCTTC.

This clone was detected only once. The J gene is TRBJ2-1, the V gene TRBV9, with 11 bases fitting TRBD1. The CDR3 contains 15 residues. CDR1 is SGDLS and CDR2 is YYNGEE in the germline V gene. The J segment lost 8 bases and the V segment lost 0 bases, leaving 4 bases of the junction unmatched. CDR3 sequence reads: CASSVEGTGGDEQFF. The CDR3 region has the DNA TGTGCCAGCAGCGTAGAGGGGACAGGGGGTGATGAGCAGTTCTTC.

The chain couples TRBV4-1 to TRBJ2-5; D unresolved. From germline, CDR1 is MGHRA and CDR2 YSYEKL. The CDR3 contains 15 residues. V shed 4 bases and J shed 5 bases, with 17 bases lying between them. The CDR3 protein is CASSPAPPIGETQYF. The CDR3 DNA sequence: TGCGCCAGCAGCCCGGCCCCTCCGATCGGGGAGACCCAGTACTTC.

CDR3 amino acids: CASTDRVGYTF. CDR3 in DNA: TGTGCCAGCACCGACAGGGTCGGCTACACCTTC. The chain carries TRBV6-1 and TRBJ1-2, with TRBD1 matching over 7 bases. This CDR3 is 11 amino acids long. V trimming: 7 bases; J trimming: 8 bases; junction bases outside the gene matches: 4. The germline gives CDR1 MNHNS, CDR2 SASEGT.

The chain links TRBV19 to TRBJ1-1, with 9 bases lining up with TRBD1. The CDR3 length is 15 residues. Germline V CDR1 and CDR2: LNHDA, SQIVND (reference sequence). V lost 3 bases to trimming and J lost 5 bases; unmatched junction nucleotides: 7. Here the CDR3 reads CASSIGTGLRTEAFF. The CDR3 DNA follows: TGTGCCAGTAGTATTGGGACAGGGTTACGGACTGAAGCTTTCTTT. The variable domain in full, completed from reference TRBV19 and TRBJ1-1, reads DGGITQSPKYLFRKEGQNVTLSCEQNLNHDAMYWYRQDPGQGLRLIYYSQIVNDFQKGDIAEGYSVSREKKESFPLTVTSAQKNPTAFYLCASSIGTGLRTEAFFGQGTRLTVV.

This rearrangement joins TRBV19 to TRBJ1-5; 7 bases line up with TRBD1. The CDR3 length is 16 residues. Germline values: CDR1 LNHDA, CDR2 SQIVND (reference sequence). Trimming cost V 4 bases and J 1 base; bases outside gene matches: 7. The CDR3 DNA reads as TGTGCCAGTAGTACCGTAGGGGGCTGGAGCAATCAGCCCCAGCATTTT. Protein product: CASSTVGGWSNQPQHF.